This is a list of T cell receptor beta chains from one sample in a study of shared T cell receptors in the human thymus. Produced via immunoSEQ multiplex PCR; TCRdb's table is partial and in-frame only. The sample consists of 600,000 or so clones, around 87% of them appearing once. These data are also associated with another study on human thymus T cells.

The material sequenced was thymocytes. The receptors stem from a boy in the first two years of life with a congenital heart defect. The CDR3 runs from the conserved cysteine through the conserved F or W. A D gene is named only where the DNA matches it firmly. Size values are once, few and many counts, or a class for expanded clones, and some rows have none.

size | J | V | D | length | CDR3 | DNA
- | TRBJ2-7 | TRBV7-9 | - | 14 | CASSSGLLLREQYF | TGTGCCAGCAGCTCCGGACTCCTATTACGGGAGCAGTACTTC
- | TRBJ2-5 | TRBV12-5 | TRBD2 | 17 | CASGLQTSGGPQETQYF | TGTGCTAGTGGTTTGCAGACTAGCGGGGGCCCTCAAGAGACCCAGTACTTC
- | TRBJ1-2 | TRBV5-4 | TRBD1 | 16 | CASSLVPSRGRVGYTF | TGTGCCAGCAGCTTGGTTCCCTCCAGGGGGCGCGTTGGCTACACCTTC
- | TRBJ2-7 | TRBV11-2 | TRBD1 | 14 | CASSHRDRAYEQYF | TGTGCCAGCAGCCACCGGGACAGGGCCTACGAGCAGTACTTC
once | TRBJ2-7 | TRBV4-3 | - | 18 | CASSQVHRAQGFVIEQYF | TGCGCCAGCAGCCAAGTTCATCGAGCACAGGGTTTTGTGATCGAGCAGTACTTC
few | TRBJ1-1 | TRBV6-1 | - | 17 | CASSEWPPQGPNTEAFF | TGTGCCAGCAGTGAATGGCCCCCCCAGGGCCCGAACACTGAAGCTTTCTTT
- | TRBJ1-1 | TRBV5-1 | TRBD1 | 15 | CASSFAPGGNTEAFF | TGCGCCAGCAGCTTCGCTCCAGGGGGAAATACTGAAGCTTTCTTT
- | TRBJ1-6 | TRBV27 | TRBD1 | 14 | CASNPGTDNSPLHF | TGTGCCAGCAACCCCGGGACAGATAATTCCCCCCTCCACTTT
- | TRBJ2-3 | TRBV7-2 | - | 12 | CASSASPDTQYF | TGTGCCAGCAGCGCCAGTCCAGATACGCAGTATTTT
- | TRBJ2-1 | TRBV4-3 | TRBD2 | 17 | CASSQDLEGGLYNEQFF | TGCGCCAGCAGCCAAGATCTGGAGGGAGGGCTATACAATGAGCAGTTCTTC
- | TRBJ2-5 | TRBV5-1 | - | 14 | CASSLDSMGETQYF | TGCGCCAGCAGCTTGGACAGTATGGGAGAGACCCAGTACTTC
- | TRBJ1-1 | TRBV5-1 | - | 15 | CASSPEHRNPTEAFF | TGCGCCAGCAGTCCCGAACACAGGAACCCAACTGAAGCTTTCTTT
- | TRBJ1-2 | TRBV5-1 | - | 15 | CASSCCRVAIYGYTF | TGCGCCAGCAGCTGCTGCAGGGTGGCCATCTATGGCTACACCTTC
- | TRBJ2-3 | TRBV29-1 | TRBD2 | 19 | CSVCGVGRTSGLSTDTQYF | TGCAGCGTTTGCGGGGTGGGGAGGACTAGCGGACTAAGCACAGATACGCAGTATTTT
- | TRBJ1-2 | TRBV11-2 | - | 19 | CASSRHAPGVRARDYGYTF | TGTGCCAGCAGCCGACACGCCCCGGGGGTTAGGGCAAGGGACTATGGCTACACCTTC
few | TRBJ2-7 | TRBV28 | - | 16 | CASSTISGRLGGEQYF | TGTGCCAGCAGCACAATTTCGGGCAGGCTAGGGGGCGAGCAGTACTTC
once | TRBJ2-3 | TRBV14 | TRBD2 | 15 | CASSPPSGVRDTQYF | TGTGCCAGCAGCCCTCCGAGCGGGGTCAGAGATACGCAGTATTTT
- | TRBJ2-7 | TRBV25-1 | - | 15 | CASSRFGVGLREQYF | TGTGCCAGCAGTAGATTCGGGGTCGGACTTCGCGAGCAGTACTTC
once | TRBJ1-6 | TRBV6-5 | - | 13 | CASSYGSQSLAHF | TGTGCCAGCAGTTATGGATCCCAATCACTAGCTCACTTT
- | TRBJ1-1 | TRBV6-5 | TRBD1 | 14 | CASSKGQGNTEAFF | TGTGCCAGCAGTAAGGGACAGGGGAACACTGAAGCTTTCTTT
- | TRBJ1-3 | TRBV5-6 | - | 17 | CASSLGPDKVSGNTIYF | TGTGCCAGCAGCTTGGGGCCAGACAAGGTCTCTGGAAACACCATATATTTT
- | TRBJ2-7 | TRBV19 | - | 14 | CASSTGSQGYEQYF | TGTGCCAGTAGTACTGGGTCGCAGGGGTACGAGCAGTACTTC
- | TRBJ2-3 | TRBV13 | TRBD1 | 17 | CASSLRGTGGVIDTQYF | TGTGCCAGCAGCTTAAGAGGGACAGGGGGCGTCATAGATACGCAGTATTTT
- | TRBJ2-7 | TRBV7-9 | TRBD2 | 19 | CASSLSLTSGAVTLYEQYF | TGTGCCAGCAGCTTATCCCTGACTAGCGGGGCGGTTACACTCTACGAGCAGTACTTC
- | TRBJ1-5 | TRBV28 | - | 15 | CASSSQAGVVKPQHF | TGTGCCAGCAGTTCTCAGGCAGGCGTCGTTAAGCCCCAGCATTTT
- | TRBJ1-5 | TRBV27 | - | 16 | CASSLYRDKSNQPQHF | TGTGCCAGCAGTTTATACAGGGATAAGAGCAATCAGCCCCAGCATTTT